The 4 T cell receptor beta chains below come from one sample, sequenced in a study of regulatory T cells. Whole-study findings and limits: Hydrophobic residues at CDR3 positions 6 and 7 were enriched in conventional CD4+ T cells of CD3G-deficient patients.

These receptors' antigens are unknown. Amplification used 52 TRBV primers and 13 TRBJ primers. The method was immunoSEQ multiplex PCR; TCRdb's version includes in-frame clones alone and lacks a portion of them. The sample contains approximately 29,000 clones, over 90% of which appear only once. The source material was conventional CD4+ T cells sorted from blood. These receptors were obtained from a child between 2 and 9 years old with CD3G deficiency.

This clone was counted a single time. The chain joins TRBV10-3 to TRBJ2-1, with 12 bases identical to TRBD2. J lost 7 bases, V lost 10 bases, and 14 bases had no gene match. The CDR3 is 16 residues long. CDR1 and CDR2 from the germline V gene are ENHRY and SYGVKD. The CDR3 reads CATSREASGRANEQFF. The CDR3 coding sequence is TGTGCCACCTCGCGGGAGGCTAGCGGGAGGGCAAATGAGCAGTTCTTC.

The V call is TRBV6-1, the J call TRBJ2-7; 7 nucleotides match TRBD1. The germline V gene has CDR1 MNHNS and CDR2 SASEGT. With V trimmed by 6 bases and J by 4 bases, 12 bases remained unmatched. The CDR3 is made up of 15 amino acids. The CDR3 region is CASSHPTGVRYEQYF. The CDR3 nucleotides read TGTGCCAGCAGCCATCCTACAGGGGTACGGTACGAGCAGTACTTC.

The CDR3 protein is CASRPRGLPYEQYF. DNA for the CDR3: TGTGCCAGCAGACCACGCGGGTTACCCTACGAGCAGTACTTC. The rearrangement joins TRBV27 to TRBJ2-5; a possible D gene is TRBD2 (5 bases). TRBJ2-7 matches the DNA end more closely, so the J call is doubtful. The CDR3 has 14 amino acids. CDR1 is MNHEY, CDR2 SMNVEV, per germline (reference sequence).

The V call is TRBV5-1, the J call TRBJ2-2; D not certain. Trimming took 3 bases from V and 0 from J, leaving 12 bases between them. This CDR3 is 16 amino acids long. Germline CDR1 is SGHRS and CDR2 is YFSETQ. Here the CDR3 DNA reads TGCGCCAGCAGCTCAGACGGCCTCGCGAACACCGGGGAGCTGTTTTTT. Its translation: CASSSDGLANTGELFF. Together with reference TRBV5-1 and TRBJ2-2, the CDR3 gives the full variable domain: KAGVTQTPRYLIKTRGQQVTLSCSPISGHRSVSWYQQTPGQGLQFLFEYFSETQRNKGNFPGRFSGRQFSNSRSEMNVSTLELGDSALYLCASSSDGLANTGELFFGEGSRLTVL.